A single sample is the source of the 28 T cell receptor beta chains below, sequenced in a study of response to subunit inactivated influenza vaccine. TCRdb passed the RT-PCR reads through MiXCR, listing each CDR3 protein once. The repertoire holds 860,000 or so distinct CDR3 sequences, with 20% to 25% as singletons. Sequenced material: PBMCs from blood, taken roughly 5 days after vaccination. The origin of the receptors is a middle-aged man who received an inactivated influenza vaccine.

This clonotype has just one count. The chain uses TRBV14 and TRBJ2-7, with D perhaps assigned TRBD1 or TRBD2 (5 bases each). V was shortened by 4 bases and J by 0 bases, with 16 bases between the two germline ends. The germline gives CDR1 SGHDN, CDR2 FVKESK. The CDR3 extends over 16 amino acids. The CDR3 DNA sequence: TGTGCCAGCAGCCGATGGGACCGCCGGAGCTCCTACGAGCAGTACTTC. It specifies CASSRWDRRSSYEQYF.

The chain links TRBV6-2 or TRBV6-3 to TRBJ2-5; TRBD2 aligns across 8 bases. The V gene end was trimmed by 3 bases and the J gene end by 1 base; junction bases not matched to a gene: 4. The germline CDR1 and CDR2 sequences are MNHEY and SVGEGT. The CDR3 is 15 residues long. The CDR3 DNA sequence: TGTGCCAGCAGTTATCGCAGCGGGAGCCAAGAGACCCAGTACTTC. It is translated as CASSYRSGSQETQYF.

Here the CDR3 DNA reads TGCAGTGCCAAATCGACCATATTCCACGAGCAGTACTTC. It codes for CSAKSTIFHEQYF. This chain joins TRBV20-1 and TRBJ2-7; unclear D gene. Germline V gene lookup returns CDR1 DFQATT and CDR2 SNEGSKA (reference sequence). The CDR3 is made up of 13 amino acids. V was clipped by 6 bases and J by 5 bases, with 17 bases between them.

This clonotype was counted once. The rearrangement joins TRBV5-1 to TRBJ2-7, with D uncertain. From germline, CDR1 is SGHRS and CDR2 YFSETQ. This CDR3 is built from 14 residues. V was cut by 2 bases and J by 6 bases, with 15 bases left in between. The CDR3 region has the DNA TGCGCCAGCAGCTTTTCCGTTGGGCCCAGCGAGCAGTACTTC. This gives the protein CASSFSVGPSEQYF.

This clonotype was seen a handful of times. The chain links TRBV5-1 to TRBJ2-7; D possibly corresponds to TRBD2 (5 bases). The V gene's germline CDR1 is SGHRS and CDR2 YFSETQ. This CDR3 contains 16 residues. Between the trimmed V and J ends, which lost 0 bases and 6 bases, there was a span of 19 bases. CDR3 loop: CASSLDNWQAEGEQYF. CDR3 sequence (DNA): TGCGCCAGCAGCTTGGATAACTGGCAGGCCGAGGGCGAGCAGTACTTC.

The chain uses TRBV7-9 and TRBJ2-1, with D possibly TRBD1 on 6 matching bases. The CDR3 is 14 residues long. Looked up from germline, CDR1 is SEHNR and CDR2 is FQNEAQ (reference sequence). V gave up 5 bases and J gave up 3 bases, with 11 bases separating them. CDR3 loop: CASSPRQDYNEQFF. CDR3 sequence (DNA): TGTGCCAGCAGCCCGCGACAGGACTACAATGAGCAGTTCTTC.

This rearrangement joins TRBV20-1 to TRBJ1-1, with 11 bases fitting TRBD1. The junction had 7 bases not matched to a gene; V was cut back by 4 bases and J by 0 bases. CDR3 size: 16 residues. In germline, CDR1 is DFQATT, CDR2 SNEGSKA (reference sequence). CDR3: CSAKNRDRGMNTEAFF. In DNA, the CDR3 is TGCAGTGCTAAGAATCGGGACAGGGGGATGAACACTGAAGCTTTCTTT.

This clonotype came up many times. The CDR3 sequence: CASYNTGELFF. The CDR3 region has the DNA TGCGCCAGTTATAACACCGGGGAGCTGTTTTTT. J is TRBJ2-2 and V is TRBV5-1; no firm D call. The germline V gene has CDR1 SGHRS and CDR2 YFSETQ. CDR3 size: 11 residues. V was cut by 8 bases and J by 2 bases, with 4 bases left in between. Supplemented by reference TRBV5-1 and TRBJ2-2, the full variable domain reads KAGVTQTPRYLIKTRGQQVTLSCSPISGHRSVSWYQQTPGQGLQFLFEYFSETQRNKGNFPGRFSGRQFSNSRSEMNVSTLELGDSALYLCASYNTGELFFGEGSRLTVL.

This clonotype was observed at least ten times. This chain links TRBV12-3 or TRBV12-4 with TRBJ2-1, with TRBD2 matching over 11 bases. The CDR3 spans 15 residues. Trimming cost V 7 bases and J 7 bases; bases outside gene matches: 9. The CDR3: CASTRLAGMSNEQFF. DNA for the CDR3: TGTGCCAGCACCCGACTAGCGGGAATGAGTAATGAGCAGTTCTTC.

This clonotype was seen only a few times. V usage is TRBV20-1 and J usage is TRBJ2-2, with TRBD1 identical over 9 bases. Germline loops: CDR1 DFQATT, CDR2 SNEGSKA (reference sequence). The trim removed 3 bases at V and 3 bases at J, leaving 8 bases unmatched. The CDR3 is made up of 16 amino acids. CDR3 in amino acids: CSARPFDRGDTGELFF. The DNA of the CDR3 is TGCAGTGCTAGGCCATTTGACAGGGGGGACACCGGGGAGCTGTTTTTT.

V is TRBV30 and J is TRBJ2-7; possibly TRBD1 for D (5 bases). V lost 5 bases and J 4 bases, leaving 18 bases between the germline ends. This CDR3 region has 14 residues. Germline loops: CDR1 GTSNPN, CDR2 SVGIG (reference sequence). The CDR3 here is CAWAYGANTYEQYF. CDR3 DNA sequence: TGTGCCTGGGCCTATGGGGCAAATACGTACGAGCAGTACTTC.

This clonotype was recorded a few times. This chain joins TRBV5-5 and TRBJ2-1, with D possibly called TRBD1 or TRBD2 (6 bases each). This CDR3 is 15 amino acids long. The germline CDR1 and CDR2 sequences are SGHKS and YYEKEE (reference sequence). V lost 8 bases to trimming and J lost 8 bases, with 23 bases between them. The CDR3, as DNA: TGTGCCAGTAAAAGGGGGGCATATCCGGGCGATGAGCAGTTCTTC. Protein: CASKRGAYPGDEQFF.

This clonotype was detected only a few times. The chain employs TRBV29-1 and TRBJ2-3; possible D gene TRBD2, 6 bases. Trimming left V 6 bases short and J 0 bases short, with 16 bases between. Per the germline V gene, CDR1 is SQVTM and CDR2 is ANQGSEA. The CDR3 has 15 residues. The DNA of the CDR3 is TGCAGCGTCCCCGGGGGTCCTGTAAGCACAGATACGCAGTATTTT. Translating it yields CSVPGGPVSTDTQYF.

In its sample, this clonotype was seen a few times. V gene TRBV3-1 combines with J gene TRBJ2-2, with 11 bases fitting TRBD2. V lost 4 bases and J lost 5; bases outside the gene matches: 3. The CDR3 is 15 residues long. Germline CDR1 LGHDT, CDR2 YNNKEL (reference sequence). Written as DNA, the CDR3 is TGTGCCAGCAGCCTTAGCGGGGGGGTGACCGGGGAGCTGTTTTTT. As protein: CASSLSGGVTGELFF.

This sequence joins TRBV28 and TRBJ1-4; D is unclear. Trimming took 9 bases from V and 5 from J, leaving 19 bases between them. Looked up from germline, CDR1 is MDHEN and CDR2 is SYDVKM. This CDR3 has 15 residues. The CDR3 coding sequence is TGTGCCAGTCAAGTCCCAGGCGGATGGAATGAAAAACTGTTTTTT. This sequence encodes CASQVPGGWNEKLFF.

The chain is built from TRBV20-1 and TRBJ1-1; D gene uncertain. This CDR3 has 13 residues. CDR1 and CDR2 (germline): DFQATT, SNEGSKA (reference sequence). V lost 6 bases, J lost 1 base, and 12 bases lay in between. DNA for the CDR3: TGCAGTGCGCCTCGCCACGGGAACACTGAAGCTTTCTTT. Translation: CSAPRHGNTEAFF.

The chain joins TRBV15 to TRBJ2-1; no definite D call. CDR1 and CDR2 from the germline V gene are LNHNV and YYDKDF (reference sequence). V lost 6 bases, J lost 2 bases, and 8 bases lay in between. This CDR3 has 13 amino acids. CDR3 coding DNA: TGTGCCACCAGAAGTGGAACCTACAATGAGCAGTTCTTC. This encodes CATRSGTYNEQFF.

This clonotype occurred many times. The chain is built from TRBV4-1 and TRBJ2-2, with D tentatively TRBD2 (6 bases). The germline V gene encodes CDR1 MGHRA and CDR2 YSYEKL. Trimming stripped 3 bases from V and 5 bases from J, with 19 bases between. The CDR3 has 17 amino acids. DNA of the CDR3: TGCGCCAGCAGCCAGAACCCCGGAGGGTGGGAGACCGGGGAGCTGTTTTTT. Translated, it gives CASSQNPGGWETGELFF.

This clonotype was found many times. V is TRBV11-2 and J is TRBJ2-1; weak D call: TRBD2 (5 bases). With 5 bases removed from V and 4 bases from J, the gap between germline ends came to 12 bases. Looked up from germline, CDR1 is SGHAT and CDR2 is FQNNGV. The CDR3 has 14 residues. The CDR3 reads CASSLTTGYNEQFF. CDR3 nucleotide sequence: TGTGCCAGCAGCCTGACAACGGGGTACAATGAGCAGTTCTTC.

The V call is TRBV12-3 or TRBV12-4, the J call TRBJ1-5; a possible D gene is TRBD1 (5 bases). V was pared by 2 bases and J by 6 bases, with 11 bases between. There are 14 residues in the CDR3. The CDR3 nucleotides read TGTGCCAGCAGTTTAATGGGACGCATTCAGCCCCAGCATTTT. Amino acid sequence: CASSLMGRIQPQHF.

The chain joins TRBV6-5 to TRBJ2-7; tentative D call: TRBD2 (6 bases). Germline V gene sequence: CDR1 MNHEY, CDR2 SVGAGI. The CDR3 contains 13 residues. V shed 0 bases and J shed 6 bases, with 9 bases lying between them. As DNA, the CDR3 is TGTGCCAGCAGTTACTCTGGAGGGCCCGAGCAGTACTTC. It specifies CASSYSGGPEQYF.

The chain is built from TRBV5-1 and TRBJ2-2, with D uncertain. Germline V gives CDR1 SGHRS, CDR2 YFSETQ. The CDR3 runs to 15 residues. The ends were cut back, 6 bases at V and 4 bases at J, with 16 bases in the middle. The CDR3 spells CASTRESPGTGELFF. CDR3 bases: TGCGCCAGCACCCGAGAGTCCCCGGGCACCGGGGAGCTGTTTTTT.

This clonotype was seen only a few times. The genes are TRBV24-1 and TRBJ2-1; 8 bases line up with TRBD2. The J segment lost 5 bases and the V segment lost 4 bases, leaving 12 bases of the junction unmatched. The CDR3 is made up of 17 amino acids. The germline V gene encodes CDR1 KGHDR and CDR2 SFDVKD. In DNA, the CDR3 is TGTGCCACCAGTGACCCGTCGAGGCGGGGGGACCACAATGAGCAGTTCTTC. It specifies CATSDPSRRGDHNEQFF.

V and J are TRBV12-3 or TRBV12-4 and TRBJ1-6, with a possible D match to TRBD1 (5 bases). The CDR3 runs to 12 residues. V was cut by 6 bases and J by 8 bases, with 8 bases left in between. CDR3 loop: CASRSGYSPLHF. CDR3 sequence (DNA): TGTGCCAGCAGGTCAGGGTATTCACCCCTCCACTTT.

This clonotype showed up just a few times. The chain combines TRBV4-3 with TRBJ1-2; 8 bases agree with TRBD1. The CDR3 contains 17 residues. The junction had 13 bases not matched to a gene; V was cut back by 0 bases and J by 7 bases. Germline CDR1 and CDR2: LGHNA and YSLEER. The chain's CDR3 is CASSQDWGSTGVGGYTF. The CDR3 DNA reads TGCGCCAGCAGCCAAGATTGGGGATCGACAGGGGTGGGTGGCTACACCTTC.

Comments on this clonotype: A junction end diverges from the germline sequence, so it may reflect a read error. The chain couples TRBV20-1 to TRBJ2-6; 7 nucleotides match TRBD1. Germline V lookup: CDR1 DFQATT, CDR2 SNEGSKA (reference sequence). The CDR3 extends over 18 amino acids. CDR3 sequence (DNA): TGCAGGGCTAGAGCCAAAACAGGGGACCACTCTGGGGCCAACGTCCTGACTTTC. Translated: CRARAKTGDHSGANVLTF.

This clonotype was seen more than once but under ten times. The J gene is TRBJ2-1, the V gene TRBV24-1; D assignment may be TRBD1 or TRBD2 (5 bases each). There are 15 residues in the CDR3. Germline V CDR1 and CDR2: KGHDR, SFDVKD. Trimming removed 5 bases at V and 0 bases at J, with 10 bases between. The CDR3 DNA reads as TGTGCCACCAGTGGGGGACGGTTCTCCTACAATGAGCAGTTCTTC. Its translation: CATSGGRFSYNEQFF.

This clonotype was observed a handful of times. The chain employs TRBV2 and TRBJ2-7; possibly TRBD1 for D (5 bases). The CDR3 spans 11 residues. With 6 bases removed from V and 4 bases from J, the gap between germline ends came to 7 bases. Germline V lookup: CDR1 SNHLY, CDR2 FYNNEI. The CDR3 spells CASRKGYEQYF. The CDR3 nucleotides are TGTGCCAGCAGAAAGGGGTACGAGCAGTACTTC. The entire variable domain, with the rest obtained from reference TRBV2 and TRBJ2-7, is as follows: EPEVTQTPSHQVTQMGQEVILRCVPISNHLYFYWYRQILGQKVEFLVSFYNNEISEKSEIFDDQFSVERPDGSNFTLKIRSTKLEDSAMYFCASRKGYEQYFGPGTRLTVT.